This entry concerns a single T cell receptor beta chain. Its antigen remains unidentified. No base qualities exist here, and no much larger clone lies one base off it. Sequencing of the TRB variable region was done with the immunoSEQ hsTCRB v3.0 assay at survey level resolution. The target sequencing depth for TRB was roughly 40,000-50,000 T-cell genomes per sample. An Illumina MiSeq with a v3 150-cycle kit was used to sequence the pooled TRB libraries. The source study handled its data this way. Analysis of repertoires was carried out in R inside a reproducible Nextflow workflow spanning QC, data transformation and analysis. LymphoSeq2, an R package for exploring AIRR-Seq data, was used to implement custom analyses. After excluding a few samples that yielded fewer than 5000 total TRB sequences, approximately 170 HIV repertoires remained for analysis. Among the 200 or so HIV repertoires that were kept, roughly 58 were collected before ART initiation and under 150 were collected after ART initiation. Repertoires were downsampled to 5000 TRB nucleotide sequences, with summary statistics averaged over 100 downsampling iterations. The analysis kept only TRB sequences whose CDR3 regions were at least seven amino acids long. Two measures captured diversity: a Shannon entropy-derived clonality score and the Gini coefficient. Repertoire networks linked the top 5000 CDR3 amino acid sequences whenever two sequences differed by an edit distance of one. Antigen specificity groups and MHC restriction were predicted for TRB CDR3 amino acid sequences with GLIPH2. To flag known associations with CMV, EBV, HIV or tissue antigens, CDR3 amino acid sequences were compared against VDJdb and McPAS-TCR. Pre-ART, post-ART and control groups were compared with Wilcoxon signed-rank tests and Holm-Bonferroni correction. TCRdb stores this immuneACCESS table with in-frame sequences only. Part of the clones is absent; in the studies checked, under half of the shortfall reflects unresolved V genes, and no reason is known for the rest. The D gene and trimming were derived from the DNA, and the V and J assignments and clone size from that table. This sample lists 24,000 or so clones; more than 70% were detected once. The top ten clonotypes cover roughly 5% of the sample.

This record belongs to a study of long-term antiretroviral therapy in people with HIV (dated by TCRdb to 2022 to 2024). Looking at the study overall: The earliest samples were collected roughly a decade before the 2015 WHO recommendation for immediate ART, at a time when ART was usually postponed until CD4 counts fell. This retrospective serial study examined whether starting ART and sustained HIV suppression were associated with changes in the composition and diversity of the TRB repertoire in peripheral blood. A total of 192 cryopreserved PBMC samples came from a few dozen adults with confirmed HIV infection and were collected serially over a mean of roughly 6 years (range 1-12). Of the approximately 32 participants with HIV, fewer than twelve were female. No cross-contamination during QIAcube processing was shown when test extractions of a monoclonal T-cell line were performed alongside some 33 polyclonal samples. Paper-wide results and their limitations: Because cell numbers in pre-ART samples were limited, unsorted PBMC were profiled instead of sorted CD4+ and CD8+ T cells. Starting ART was linked to a significant rise in TRB diversity, yet even after long-term ART the diversity remained significantly lower than in transplant donor controls. Since PBMC availability was limited, sequencing covered only the TCR beta chain, with no alpha chain pairing. The samples were dated from about 2004 to 2017, and the ART regimens that were used may be less effective than current ART regimens. Narrower CDR3 length ranges were observed in HIV repertoires than in controls, and an antigen-experienced repertoire with only a slight naive shift after ART was suggested by the network structure. Inferences about post-ART repertoire changes were limited because no data were available on ART adherence, viral resistance or therapy changes. At every time point, the repertoire was dominated by expanded TRB clones first identified before ART initiation, although this dominance fluctuated and, in many PLHIV, declined after ART.

Inclusion was restricted to participants for whom at least one PBMC sample before ART initiation and at least two post-ART samples were available. Treatment was received in the United States of America by all participants with HIV. Cryopreserved samples of roughly 0.95-10 million PBMC were thawed and washed before DNA extraction. At the time of the earliest PBMC sample, participants with HIV were aged between roughly 20 and 54 years. Per participant, PBMC samples came from 1-4 timepoints prior to ART initiation and 2-8 timepoints following ART initiation, for a median of 7 samples. For every participant, serial HIV viral load, CD4+ T-cell count, ART history and demographic data were obtained. Using a Qiagen kit on a QIAcube, genomic DNA was extracted from unsorted PBMC, with samples processed in batches of 12. Trimming costs V 8 bases and J 8 bases, and their ends lie 15 bases apart. Reading the germline V gene gives CDR1 MDHEN and CDR2 SYDVKM. The cysteine opens and the phenylalanine closes a CDR3 of 12 amino acids. Only the CDR3 portion is preserved as DNA: 36 bases, with reading frame beginning at the first base.

The material was unsorted PBMCs, obtained 3 years after starting antiretroviral therapy. The clonotype originates from a man aged 18 to 35 with HIV. The receptor chain draws on TRBV28 and TRBJ1-2, and perhaps TRBD1 as D gene, on 5 matching bases. In nucleotide form, the sequence is TGTGCCAGCTGTTACGGGGCCCGGGGCTACACCTTC. Its amino acids are CASCYGARGYTF.